What follows are 19 T cell receptor beta chains derived from one specimen sequenced in a study of regulatory T cells in long-lasting Graves disease. Time point: newly diagnosed GD, antithyroid drugs for less than 3 months. Making the TCR library involved RNA that had been extracted from PBMCs. Libraries of TCR beta came from iRepertoire HTBI primers plus Arm-PCR of CDR3 regions. TCRdb independently ran MiXCR on the multiplex PCR reads; one entry per CDR3 protein. In the table there are roughly 530,000 distinct CDR3 sequences, around 15% of which are singletons. These same records also appear under a second study, on T cells in Graves' hyperthyroidism and ophthalmopathy.

Sequenced here: peripheral blood mononuclear cells (PBMCs), sampled at new diagnosis, from a patient treated with antithyroid drugs. All receptors derive from a woman aged 35-65 years with Graves disease.

V is TRBV12-3 or TRBV12-4 and J is TRBJ1-6, with unresolved D. The CDR3 covers 14 residues. Trimming took off 2 bases at V and 7 bases at J, with 9 bases between the two ends. The DNA for the CDR3 is TGTGCCAGCAGTTTACGAGGCGGCAATTCACCCCTCCACTTT. Translated: CASSLRGGNSPLHF.

The chain joins TRBV4-1 to TRBJ2-4, with TRBD2 matching over 8 bases. The J call could be wrong; TRBJ2-7 is a better fit for the DNA end. CDR1 MGHRA and CDR2 YSYEKL come from the germline V gene. The CDR3 extends over 17 amino acids. The CDR3 region is CASSQTRLVRGEYEQYF. Written as DNA, the CDR3 is TGCGCCAGCAGCCAGACCCGCCTTGTGCGGGGGGAGTACGAGCAGTACTTC.

The DNA for the CDR3 is TGCGCCAGCACCACTGTCGCAGGGGGGAACACCGGGGAGCTGTTTTTT. Translation: CASTTVAGGNTGELFF. This sequence joins TRBV5-1 and TRBJ2-2; 7 bases fit TRBD1. Germline CDR1 and CDR2: SGHRS and YFSETQ. Trimming took 6 bases from V and 1 from J; bases not matched to a gene: 9. The CDR3 is 16 residues long.

The table lists this clonotype with many counts. The rearrangement joins TRBV25-1 to TRBJ1-6; no firm D call. From germline, CDR1 is MGHDK and CDR2 SYGVNS. V lost 3 bases to trimming and J lost 6 bases, with 6 bases between them. The CDR3 is 13 residues long. DNA for the CDR3: TGTGCCAGCAGTGAGATTATTAATTCACCCCTCCACTTT. Its protein is CASSEIINSPLHF.

This clonotype has only a few counts. The rearrangement links TRBV25-1 to TRBJ1-1; D gene uncertain. The CDR3 runs 15 residues. Germline assignment: CDR1 MGHDK and CDR2 SYGVNS. The V gene lost 3 bases and the J gene lost 5 bases, with 16 bases spanning the gap. As DNA, the CDR3 is TGTGCCAGCAGTGATCCCTCCCGGGGAGGGACTGAAGCTTTCTTT. As protein: CASSDPSRGGTEAFF.

This clonotype was found many times. This sequence joins TRBV20-1 and TRBJ2-3; a weak D match, TRBD2 (5 bases). Per the germline V gene, CDR1 is DFQATT and CDR2 is SNEGSKA (reference sequence). The CDR3 runs 15 residues. The germline V and J ends were trimmed by 0 bases and 4 bases, with 14 bases remaining between them. CDR3 sequence reads: CSARDLEGPADTQYF. DNA of the CDR3: TGCAGTGCTAGAGATCTCGAGGGTCCGGCAGATACGCAGTATTTT.

V and J are TRBV19 and TRBJ1-3; no clear D gene. Trimming removed 0 bases from V and 0 bases from J, with 12 bases in between. The germline V gene encodes CDR1 LNHDA and CDR2 SQIVND (reference sequence). The CDR3 sequence is 17 residues long. This CDR3 is CASSIERHRDSGNTIYF. The DNA for the CDR3 is TGTGCCAGTAGTATAGAGCGACACCGAGACTCTGGAAACACCATATATTTT.

The table lists this clonotype with a few counts. One end of the junction fails to match germline, which may point to a read error. The gene calls are TRBV18 and TRBJ2-1; D might be TRBD1 or TRBD2, each matching 5 bases. There are 17 residues in the CDR3. CDR1 is KGHSH and CDR2 is LQKENI in the germline V gene. The CDR3 loop is CASSPRDPRGSFNEQFF. The CDR3 coding sequence is TGTGCCAGCTCACCACGGGACCCCAGAGGATCCTTCAATGAGCAGTTCTTC.

The chain is built from TRBV7-6 and TRBJ1-2, with TRBD1 identical over 7 bases. With V trimmed by 1 base and J by 7 bases, 9 bases remained unmatched. Germline assignment: CDR1 SGHVS and CDR2 FNYEAQ. This CDR3 has 15 residues. This CDR3 reads CASSLEGRGIAGYTF. CDR3 DNA sequence: TGTGCCAGCAGCTTAGAGGGCAGGGGGATTGCTGGCTACACCTTC.

This chain uses TRBV7-9 with TRBJ1-1; D uncertain. Germline V gene data show CDR1 as SEHNR and CDR2 as FQNEAQ (reference sequence). Trimming removed 10 bases at V and 1 base at J, with 13 bases between. This CDR3 is 13 amino acids long. The CDR3 DNA follows: TGTGCCATAAGATTCGGGTCGAACACTGAAGCTTTCTTT. This codes for CAIRFGSNTEAFF.

This clonotype was seen more than once but under ten times. The chain is built from TRBV19 and TRBJ1-1; D is undetermined. CDR3 length equals 14 residues. Trimming pared 7 bases from V and 0 bases from J, leaving 12 bases between. Germline lookup yields CDR1 LNHDA and CDR2 SQIVND (reference sequence). CDR3 loop: CASTSTPMNTEAFF. CDR3 nucleotides: TGTGCCAGTACTTCGACACCTATGAACACTGAAGCTTTCTTT.

Many counts were recorded for this clonotype. This chain connects TRBV20-1 to TRBJ2-3, with 15 bases identical to TRBD2. The CDR3 has 19 amino acids. Germline V gene sequence: CDR1 DFQATT, CDR2 SNEGSKA (reference sequence). The V and J ends lost 5 bases and 4 bases, in that order; junction bases with no gene match: 16. Written as DNA, the CDR3 is TGCAGTGCTCACCCGGGACTAGCGGGGGGTTTTCGGGGGGCAGATACGCAGTATTTT. Protein sequence: CSAHPGLAGGFRGADTQYF.

Concerning this clonotype itself: At one end the junction does not follow the germline gene, possibly because of a read error. The chain has TRBV5-1 and TRBJ2-7; D is unclear. The CDR3 loop spans 14 amino acids. Germline CDR1 SGHRS, CDR2 YFSETQ. CDR3: CASSLGSLEAEQYF. The CDR3, as DNA: TGCGCCAGCAGTTTGGGTAGCTTAGAGGCCGAGCAGTACTTC.

This clonotype has more than one count but fewer than ten. The J gene is TRBJ2-7, the V gene TRBV19, with 8 bases matching TRBD2. Germline V gene sequence: CDR1 LNHDA, CDR2 SQIVND (reference sequence). The CDR3 spans 16 residues. V trimming: 5 bases; J trimming: 2 bases; junction bases outside the gene matches: 11. CDR3: CASSGPLAGGTYEQYF. Here the CDR3 DNA reads TGTGCCAGTAGTGGCCCGCTCGCGGGGGGAACCTACGAGCAGTACTTC.

This clonotype was detected many times. The chain employs TRBV5-1 and TRBJ1-1; TRBD1 matches at 7 bases. Germline V gives CDR1 SGHRS, CDR2 YFSETQ. The CDR3 is 17 residues long. The trim removed 4 bases at V and 1 base at J, leaving 13 bases unmatched. Here the CDR3 DNA reads TGCGCCAGCAGCCTGGAGGTGGGACAGAGGGCGAACACTGAAGCTTTCTTT. It is translated as CASSLEVGQRANTEAFF.

This clonotype was observed many times. V usage is TRBV28 and J usage is TRBJ2-7, with 10 bases lining up with TRBD1. Germline trimming cut 5 bases from V and 4 bases from J; bases unmatched to any gene: 14. Per the germline V gene, CDR1 is MDHEN and CDR2 is SYDVKM. CDR3 length equals 17 residues. The CDR3 loop reads CASSGEFGTGDKYEQYF. The CDR3 DNA reads TGTGCCAGCAGTGGAGAATTTGGGACAGGGGATAAGTACGAGCAGTACTTC.

J is TRBJ1-6 and V is TRBV7-8; D not certain. Trimming shortened V by 10 bases and J by 7 bases, and 17 bases separated the two germline ends. In germline, CDR1 is SGHVS, CDR2 FQNEAQ. The CDR3 spans 14 residues. CDR3 amino acids: CANLRGSSNSPLHF. In nucleotides, the CDR3 is TGTGCCAACCTTAGAGGCAGCTCAAATTCACCCCTCCACTTT.

This clonotype was found many times. The J gene is TRBJ2-1, the V gene TRBV3-1; a possible D gene is TRBD2 (6 bases). Germline values: CDR1 LGHDT, CDR2 YNNKEL (reference sequence). The CDR3 is 15 residues long. V dropped 1 base and J dropped 8 bases, with 15 bases sitting between them. The CDR3 region is CASSQGRTGSYEQFF. The CDR3 bases are TGTGCCAGCAGCCAAGGGAGGACCGGGAGTTATGAGCAGTTCTTC.

This clonotype was recorded many times. This chain uses TRBV20-1 with TRBJ2-5; 7 bases fit TRBD1. Germline CDR1 DFQATT, CDR2 SNEGSKA (reference sequence). Trimming cost V 0 bases and J 2 bases; bases outside gene matches: 18. The CDR3 loop spans 19 amino acids. As DNA, the CDR3 is TGCAGTGCTAGAGATCGACAGGGCTTGGAATTGGCCTTTCAAGAGACCCAGTACTTC. Amino acids: CSARDRQGLELAFQETQYF.